These 7 T cell receptor beta chains were sequenced from one sample in a study of CD8 T cells in Susac syndrome (dated by TCRdb to about 2019). Libraries were constructed by the immunoSEQ multiplex PCR assay. RNA was extracted using the RNeasy kit, and roughly 0.5 to 1 microgram was reverse transcribed with random hexamers. TCRdb handled the public reads itself, with Q25 trimming in fastp and clone calling in MiXCR, and kept productive beta chains. Entries are consolidated by CDR3 protein sequence, retaining the most common genes and DNA. The sample has around 220,000 distinct CDR3 sequences on record, 80% to 95% of them singletons. The ten largest clones capture around 0.15% of the sample. Specimen: CD8+ T cells from PBMCs. The source of these receptors is a human donor with multiple sclerosis.

V usage is TRBV6-5 and J usage is TRBJ1-2; D may be TRBD1 (5 bases). Germline lookup yields CDR1 MNHEY and CDR2 SVGAGI. V lost 0 bases and J 3 bases, leaving 20 bases between the germline ends. The CDR3 totals 18 residues. Here the CDR3 DNA reads TGTGCCAGCAGTTACTCCTACGTAGTCACGGGACGGGACTATGGCTACACCTTC. This codes for CASSYSYVVTGRDYGYTF.

The rearrangement links TRBV28 to TRBJ2-7; D is perhaps TRBD2 (6 bases). Germline V gives CDR1 MDHEN, CDR2 SYDVKM. V lost 9 bases, J lost 0 bases, and 24 bases lay in between. CDR3 size: 17 residues. This chain's CDR3 is CASTVQAHRGNSYEQYF. CDR3 DNA: TGTGCCAGTACTGTTCAGGCCCACCGGGGGAACTCCTACGAGCAGTACTTC.

The chain employs TRBV19 and TRBJ2-7, with TRBD2 as a possible D gene (6 bases). Trimming pared 6 bases from V and 3 bases from J, leaving 18 bases between. The CDR3 runs 15 residues. Germline V gene sequence: CDR1 LNHDA, CDR2 SQIVND (reference sequence). As DNA, the CDR3 is TGTGCCAGTAGCATGAGCCCCCTTAGCGGCTACGAGCAGTACTTC. Its translation: CASSMSPLSGYEQYF.

V usage is TRBV19 and J usage is TRBJ1-1, with a possible D match to TRBD1 (5 bases). Trimming removed 3 bases at V and 6 bases at J, with 11 bases between. This CDR3 region has 13 residues. Germline CDR1 reads LNHDA; CDR2 reads SQIVND (reference sequence). CDR3 sequence: CASSIIPRAEAFF. The DNA for the CDR3 is TGTGCCAGTAGTATTATCCCCAGGGCTGAAGCTTTCTTT.

The chain links TRBV7-9 to TRBJ2-3; TRBD2 matches at 12 bases. The CDR3 is made up of 16 amino acids. Germline V CDR1 and CDR2: SEHNR, FQNEAQ (reference sequence). Losses at the gene ends were 7 bases for V and 4 bases for J; bases not matched to a gene: 9. Written as DNA, the CDR3 is TGTGCCAGCAACGTACTGACTAGCGGGAGCGCAGATACGCAGTATTTT. Its translation: CASNVLTSGSADTQYF.

This chain joins TRBV19 and TRBJ2-5; D unclear. Germline V lookup: CDR1 LNHDA, CDR2 SQIVND (reference sequence). The CDR3 totals 13 residues. V dropped 1 base and J dropped 7 bases, with 10 bases sitting between them. The CDR3 is CASSIGDWGTQYF. The CDR3 coding sequence is TGTGCCAGTAGTATAGGGGATTGGGGGACCCAGTACTTC.

This chain links TRBV29-1 with TRBJ1-2; D gene unclear. Germline CDR1 is SQVTM and CDR2 is ANQGSEA. The length of the CDR3 is 15 residues. V dropped 2 bases and J dropped 4 bases, with 17 bases sitting between them. The CDR3 is CSVELAGGEAYGYTF. The CDR3 coding sequence is TGCAGCGTTGAATTAGCAGGTGGTGAGGCCTATGGCTACACCTTC.